Listed below are T cell receptor beta chains from one sample, sequenced in a study of cytomegalovirus exposure and HLA in healthy donors. Sequencing used immunoSEQ multiplex PCR; TCRdb keeps in-frame clones, though not all of them. Of some 330,000 clones in the sample, around 86% were seen once. The sequenced sample was PBMCs. All receptors derive from a woman aged 18 to 35 in good health and CMV-seronegative. The CDR3 runs from the conserved cysteine through the conserved F or W. A D gene is named only where the DNA matches it firmly. Size tells how often a clone was seen (once, few, many) or the class of an expanded clone, and some rows leave it out.

d_call: TRBD2
clone_size: -
v_call: TRBV9
j_call: TRBJ2-7
cdr3_aa: CASSVSPGEGPRYEQYF
cdr3_nt: TGTGCCAGCAGCGTAAGTCCTGGGGAGGGACCCAGATACGAGCAGTACTTC

d_call: -
clone_size: -
v_call: TRBV14
j_call: TRBJ1-2
cdr3_aa: CASSQGAANYGYTF
cdr3_nt: TGTGCCAGCAGCCAAGGGGCAGCTAACTATGGCTACACCTTC

d_call: -
clone_size: few
v_call: TRBV19
j_call: TRBJ1-5
cdr3_aa: CASSMKLGLWQPQHF
cdr3_nt: TGTGCCAGTAGTATGAAACTAGGGTTATGGCAGCCCCAGCATTTT

d_call: -
clone_size: -
v_call: TRBV7-8
j_call: TRBJ2-7
cdr3_aa: CASMRGTASYEQYF
cdr3_nt: TGTGCCAGCATGAGGGGGACGGCCTCCTACGAGCAGTACTTC

d_call: TRBD2
clone_size: once
v_call: TRBV5-8
j_call: TRBJ2-6
cdr3_aa: CASSVGLAGSGANVLTF
cdr3_nt: TGTGCCAGCAGCGTGGGACTAGCGGGATCTGGGGCCAACGTCCTGACTTTC

d_call: -
clone_size: -
v_call: TRBV28
j_call: TRBJ2-7
cdr3_aa: CASRSQGTYEQYF
cdr3_nt: TGTGCCAGCAGATCCCAGGGGACCTACGAGCAGTACTTC

d_call: -
clone_size: -
v_call: TRBV6-5
j_call: TRBJ2-5
cdr3_aa: CASSSTGMETQYF
cdr3_nt: TGTGCCAGCAGTTCGACCGGGATGGAGACCCAGTACTTC

d_call: -
clone_size: -
v_call: TRBV5-1
j_call: TRBJ2-5
cdr3_aa: CASSLGASGVETQYF
cdr3_nt: TGCGCCAGCAGCTTGGGAGCGTCGGGAGTAGAGACCCAGTACTTC

d_call: -
clone_size: -
v_call: TRBV6-1
j_call: TRBJ1-2
cdr3_aa: CASSEAWLLYGYTF
cdr3_nt: TGTGCCAGCAGTGAAGCATGGCTTTTATATGGCTACACCTTC

d_call: -
clone_size: -
v_call: TRBV20-1
j_call: TRBJ2-1
cdr3_aa: CSARERAEQFF
cdr3_nt: TGCAGTGCTAGAGAGCGGGCCGAGCAGTTCTTC

d_call: TRBD2
clone_size: once
v_call: TRBV27
j_call: TRBJ2-6
cdr3_aa: CASSFAGEGSGANVLTF
cdr3_nt: TGTGCCAGCAGTTTCGCGGGAGAGGGCTCTGGGGCCAACGTCCTGACTTTC

d_call: TRBD2
clone_size: -
v_call: TRBV27
j_call: TRBJ2-2
cdr3_aa: CATFRASGISGELFF
cdr3_nt: TGTGCCACCTTTAGGGCTAGCGGGATTTCAGGGGAGCTGTTTTTT

d_call: TRBD1
clone_size: -
v_call: TRBV5-1
j_call: TRBJ2-4
cdr3_aa: CASSPQVPGQGRVAKNIQYF
cdr3_nt: TGCGCCAGCAGCCCGCAAGTCCCGGGACAGGGGAGGGTAGCCAAAAACATTCAGTACTTC

d_call: TRBD1
clone_size: -
v_call: TRBV27
j_call: TRBJ2-1
cdr3_aa: CASRPRTGDYNEQFF
cdr3_nt: TGTGCCAGCAGACCTCGGACAGGAGATTACAATGAGCAGTTCTTC

d_call: -
clone_size: -
v_call: TRBV4-1
j_call: TRBJ2-3
cdr3_aa: CASSPGSFTDTQYF
cdr3_nt: TGCGCCAGCAGCCCCGGGTCCTTCACAGATACGCAGTATTTT

d_call: -
clone_size: -
v_call: TRBV4-3
j_call: TRBJ2-7
cdr3_aa: CASSQGHLLSYEQYF
cdr3_nt: TGCGCCAGCAGCCAAGGGCATCTGCTTTCCTACGAGCAGTACTTC

d_call: TRBD2
clone_size: -
v_call: TRBV29-1
j_call: TRBJ2-1
cdr3_aa: CSVTLAGVNNEQFF
cdr3_nt: TGCAGCGTTACACTAGCGGGAGTCAACAATGAGCAGTTCTTC

d_call: -
clone_size: -
v_call: TRBV4-2
j_call: TRBJ2-7
cdr3_aa: CASSQDGFSDEQYF
cdr3_nt: TGTGCCAGCAGCCAAGACGGGTTTAGCGACGAGCAGTACTTC

d_call: TRBD1
clone_size: -
v_call: TRBV9
j_call: TRBJ2-1
cdr3_aa: CASSVGDSRSYNEQFF
cdr3_nt: TGTGCCAGCAGCGTTGGGGACAGCCGATCTTACAATGAGCAGTTCTTC

d_call: TRBD1
clone_size: -
v_call: TRBV2
j_call: TRBJ2-7
cdr3_aa: CASRRQGGNEQYF
cdr3_nt: TGTGCCAGTCGACGACAGGGTGGAAACGAGCAGTACTTC

d_call: -
clone_size: many
v_call: TRBV6-1
j_call: TRBJ1-2
cdr3_aa: CASSPLGHYGYTF
cdr3_nt: TGTGCCAGCAGCCCCCTTGGGCACTATGGCTACACCTTC

d_call: TRBD2
clone_size: once
v_call: TRBV27
j_call: TRBJ2-7
cdr3_aa: CASSLGTSATYEQYF
cdr3_nt: TGTGCCAGCAGTTTAGGTACTAGCGCAACCTACGAGCAGTACTTC

d_call: -
clone_size: -
v_call: TRBV4-2
j_call: TRBJ2-7
cdr3_aa: CASSQDVTPYEQYF
cdr3_nt: TGTGCCAGCAGCCAAGATGTCACACCCTACGAGCAGTACTTC

d_call: TRBD1
clone_size: -
v_call: TRBV7-2
j_call: TRBJ2-7
cdr3_aa: CASTQGSEQYF
cdr3_nt: TGTGCCAGCACACAGGGGTCGGAGCAGTACTTC

d_call: -
clone_size: -
v_call: TRBV5-3
j_call: TRBJ2-6
cdr3_aa: CARSKSTEGESGANVLTF
cdr3_nt: TGTGCCAGAAGCAAATCGACAGAAGGTGAGTCTGGGGCCAACGTCCTGACTTTC

d_call: TRBD2
clone_size: -
v_call: TRBV28
j_call: TRBJ2-7
cdr3_aa: CASKLGGADEQYF
cdr3_nt: TGTGCCAGCAAATTGGGAGGGGCCGACGAGCAGTACTTC

d_call: -
clone_size: -
v_call: TRBV18
j_call: TRBJ2-1
cdr3_aa: CASSPSGVYNEQFF
cdr3_nt: TGTGCCAGCTCACCGTCCGGGGTTTACAATGAGCAGTTCTTC

d_call: -
clone_size: -
v_call: TRBV9
j_call: TRBJ1-3
cdr3_aa: CASSTTGLGNTIYF
cdr3_nt: TGTGCCAGCAGCACTACAGGGCTCGGAAACACCATATATTTT

d_call: -
clone_size: -
v_call: TRBV7-2
j_call: TRBJ2-2
cdr3_aa: CASSPRLVSGELFF
cdr3_nt: TGTGCCAGCAGCCCCAGACTAGTTTCTGGGGAGCTGTTTTTT

d_call: -
clone_size: few
v_call: TRBV19
j_call: TRBJ2-2
cdr3_aa: CASMEQGSAGELFF
cdr3_nt: TGTGCCAGTATGGAGCAGGGGTCCGCCGGGGAGCTGTTTTTT

d_call: -
clone_size: few
v_call: TRBV2
j_call: TRBJ2-6
cdr3_aa: CASSVRTGANVLTF
cdr3_nt: TGTGCCAGCAGTGTGCGCACTGGGGCCAACGTCCTGACTTTC

d_call: -
clone_size: -
v_call: TRBV21-1
j_call: TRBJ1-5
cdr3_aa: CASSPRDRGGNQPQHF
cdr3_nt: TGTGCCAGCAGCCCCCGGGACAGGGGTGGCAATCAGCCCCAGCATTTT

d_call: TRBD2
clone_size: -
v_call: TRBV28
j_call: TRBJ2-1
cdr3_aa: CASSFGLAGQRRFF
cdr3_nt: TGTGCCAGCAGTTTCGGTCTAGCGGGGCAACGGCGGTTCTTC

d_call: TRBD2
clone_size: -
v_call: TRBV9
j_call: TRBJ2-5
cdr3_aa: CASSVGLAGDLETQYF
cdr3_nt: TGTGCCAGCAGCGTAGGCCTAGCGGGAGATTTAGAGACCCAGTACTTC

d_call: TRBD1
clone_size: -
v_call: TRBV29-1
j_call: TRBJ1-4
cdr3_aa: CSVAPSDRENEKLFF
cdr3_nt: TGCAGCGTAGCTCCCTCAGACAGGGAGAATGAAAAACTGTTTTTT

d_call: -
clone_size: -
v_call: TRBV28
j_call: TRBJ2-7
cdr3_aa: CASSFIGQSYEQYF
cdr3_nt: TGTGCCAGCAGTTTTATCGGACAGTCCTACGAGCAGTACTTC

d_call: TRBD2
clone_size: -
v_call: TRBV5-4
j_call: TRBJ2-2
cdr3_aa: CASSAGTSTGELFF
cdr3_nt: TGTGCCAGCAGCGCCGGGACTAGCACCGGGGAGCTGTTTTTT

d_call: -
clone_size: -
v_call: TRBV27
j_call: TRBJ1-5
cdr3_aa: CASSLDSYSNQPQHF
cdr3_nt: TGTGCCAGCAGTTTAGACAGCTATAGCAATCAGCCCCAGCATTTT

d_call: -
clone_size: once
v_call: TRBV2
j_call: TRBJ2-7
cdr3_aa: CATQGPVKSYEQYF
cdr3_nt: TGTGCCACCCAGGGGCCTGTAAAGTCCTACGAGCAGTACTTC

d_call: -
clone_size: -
v_call: TRBV18
j_call: TRBJ2-7
cdr3_aa: CASSPGGAREQYF
cdr3_nt: TGTGCCAGCTCCCCTGGGGGGGCTAGAGAGCAGTACTTC